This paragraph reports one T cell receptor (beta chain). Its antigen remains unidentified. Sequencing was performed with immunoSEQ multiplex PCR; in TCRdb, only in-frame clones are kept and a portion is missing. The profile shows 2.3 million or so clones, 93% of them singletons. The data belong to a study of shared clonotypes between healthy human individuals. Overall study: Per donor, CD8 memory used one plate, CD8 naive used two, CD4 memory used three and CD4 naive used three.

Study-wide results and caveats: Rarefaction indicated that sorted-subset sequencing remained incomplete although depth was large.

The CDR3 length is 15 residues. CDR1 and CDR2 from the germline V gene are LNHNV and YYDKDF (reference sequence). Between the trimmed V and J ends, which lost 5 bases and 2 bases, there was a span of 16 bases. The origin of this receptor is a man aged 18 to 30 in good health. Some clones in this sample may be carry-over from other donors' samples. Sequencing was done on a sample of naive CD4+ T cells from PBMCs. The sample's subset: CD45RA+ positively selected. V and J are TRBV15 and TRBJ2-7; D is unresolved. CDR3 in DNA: TGTGCCACCAGCCCCGACCCGGGCTTCACCTACGAGCAGTACTTC. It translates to CATSPDPGFTYEQYF.